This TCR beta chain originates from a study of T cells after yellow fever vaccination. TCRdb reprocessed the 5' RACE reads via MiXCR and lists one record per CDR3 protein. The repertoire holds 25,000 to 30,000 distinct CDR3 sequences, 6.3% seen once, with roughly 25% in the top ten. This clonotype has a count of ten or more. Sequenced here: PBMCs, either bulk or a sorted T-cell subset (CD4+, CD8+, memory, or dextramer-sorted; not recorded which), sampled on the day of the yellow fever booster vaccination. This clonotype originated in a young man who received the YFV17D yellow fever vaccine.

The CDR3 nucleotides are TGTGCCAGCAGCCAAGATCTCGGTTCACCCCTCCACTTT. Amino acids: CASSQDLGSPLHF. V and J are TRBV3-1 and TRBJ1-6; D uncertain. Trimming removed 0 bases from V and 9 bases from J, with 6 bases in between. Germline CDR1 is LGHDT and CDR2 is YNNKEL (reference sequence). The length of the CDR3 is 13 residues.